This paragraph reports one T cell receptor beta chain. Its antigen is still unknown. Being one base from a much bigger clone, this may be a read error. Since no conserved phenylalanine or tryptophan closes the CDR3, a read error is the likely cause. The V gene's germline CDR1 is ENHRY and CDR2 SYGVKD. This CDR3 region has 14 residues. V lost 10 bases to trimming and J lost 2 bases; unmatched junction nucleotides: 9. The data belong to a study of identical twins. Study-level results: Memory repertoires showed no such pattern, whereas abundant cord blood beta clonotypes carried fewer insertions. The study based its conclusions on cross-sectional statistical analysis and did not follow the same donors.

Template switching added a universal primer binding site, and final cDNA carried unique molecular identifiers. TCRdb recomputed calls from the 5' RACE reads with MiXCR, one row per CDR3 protein. The table shows 400,000 or so distinct CDR3 sequences, with 9% to 10% occurring only once. The origin of this receptor is a woman between 45 and 65 years old in good health. What was sequenced was naive T cells sorted from blood. The V call is TRBV10-3, the J call TRBJ2-3; 7 nucleotides agree with TRBD1. The CDR3 region is CANSQGVHTDTQYC. CDR3 DNA: TGTGCCAATTCCCAGGGGGTGCACACAGATACGCAGTATTGT.